What follows is one TCR beta chain and its context. This sample is drawn from a study of shared clonotypes between healthy human individuals. The wider study: Researchers drew samples from two women and a few men aged 18 to 49.

Sorted-subset replicate PCRs used roughly 180 ng DNA, about 30,000 T cell genomes. Profiled with immunoSEQ multiplex PCR; TCRdb holds only in-frame clones, not every one. The table records around 1 million clones, 70% to 85% of them present only once. Every donor, a Caucasian adult, lived in Nashville, Tennessee. The CD4+ fraction was divided into a CD45RA+ naive subset and a CD45RA-negative memory subset. This CDR3 has 15 amino acids. With 3 bases removed from V and 1 base from J, the gap between germline ends came to 9 bases. CDR1 and CDR2 (germline): SGHAT, FQNNGV. What was sequenced was memory CD4+ T cells sorted from blood. Documented subset: CD45RA-negative fraction. This clonotype was sampled from a man younger than 30 in good health. The chain carries TRBV11-2 and TRBJ2-2, with unresolved D. DNA for the CDR3: TGTGCCAGCAGCTTTGGGCAGGTGAACACCGGGGAGCTGTTTTTT. This sequence encodes CASSFGQVNTGELFF.